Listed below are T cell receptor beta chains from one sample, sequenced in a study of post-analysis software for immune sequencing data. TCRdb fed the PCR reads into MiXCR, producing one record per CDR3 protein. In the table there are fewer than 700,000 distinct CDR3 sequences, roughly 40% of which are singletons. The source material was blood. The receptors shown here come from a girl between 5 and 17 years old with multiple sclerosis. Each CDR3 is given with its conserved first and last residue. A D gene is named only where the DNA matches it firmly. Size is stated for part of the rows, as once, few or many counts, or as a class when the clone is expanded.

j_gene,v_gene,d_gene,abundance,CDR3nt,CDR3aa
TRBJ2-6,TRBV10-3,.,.,TGTGCCATCAGTGAGTGGGGGTCTGGGGCCAACGTCCTGACTTTC,CAISEWGSGANVLTF
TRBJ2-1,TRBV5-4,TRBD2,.,TGTGCCAGCAGCTTGGGGACTAGCGGGGGGGGTGAGCAGTTCTTC,CASSLGTSGGGEQFF
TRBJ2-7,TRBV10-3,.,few,TGTGCCATCAAACTGGACCTCGCCACCTACGAGCAGTACTTC,CAIKLDLATYEQYF
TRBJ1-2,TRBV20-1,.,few,TGCAGTGCTAGAGCACCGGGGGTTGGTGGCTACACCTTC,CSARAPGVGGYTF
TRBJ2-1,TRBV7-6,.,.,TGTGCCAGCAGCTTAGCGGGGGCAGGGTCCGTGTCTGAGCAGTTCTTC,CASSLAGAGSVSEQFF
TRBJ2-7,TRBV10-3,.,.,TGTGCCATCGCGGACAGTCCGACCTACGAGCAGTACTTC,CAIADSPTYEQYF
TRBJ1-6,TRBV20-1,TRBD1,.,TGCAGTGCTAGAGATTACGGACAGGGGAGTTCACCCCTCCACTTT,CSARDYGQGSSPLHF
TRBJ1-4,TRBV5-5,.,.,TGTGCCAGCAGCCATCCGGGGCAGGGAATGAAAAAACTGTTTTTT,CASSHPGQGMKKLFF
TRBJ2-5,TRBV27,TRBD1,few,TGTGCCAGCAGTTTAATAGGACAGGGAGAAGAGACCCAGTACTTC,CASSLIGQGEETQYF
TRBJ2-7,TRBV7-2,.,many,TGTGCCAGCAGCTTGGAAATTTCCTACGAGCAGTACTTC,CASSLEISYEQYF
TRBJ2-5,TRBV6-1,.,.,TGTGCCAGCCGGTGGGGTATGGGGGGCGGTCATCGAGAGACCCAGTACTTC,CASRWGMGGGHRETQYF
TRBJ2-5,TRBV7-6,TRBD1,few,TGTGCCAGTAGCCCGTTCCGGGGACAGAGGGCAGGAGAGCAGTACTTC,CASSPFRGQRAGEQYF
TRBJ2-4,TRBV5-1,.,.,TGCGCCAGCAGCGCCTCCACAGGGCTCGCCAAAAACATTCAGTACTTC,CASSASTGLAKNIQYF
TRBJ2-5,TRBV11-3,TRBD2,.,TGTGCCAGCAGCTCCGACAGCGGGGTGGCAGAGACCCAGTACTTC,CASSSDSGVAETQYF